The present entry profiles one T cell receptor beta chain with its context. The sample belongs to a study of T cell changes during pregnancy in multiple sclerosis. Germline CDR1 is SGHKS and CDR2 is YYEKEE (reference sequence). V lost 0 bases and J lost 0, with 13 bases in between. The CDR3 has 16 amino acids. The repertoire was sequenced with immunoSEQ multiplex PCR; TCRdb's copy has only in-frame clones and lacks some. The table lists around 95,000 clones, roughly 90% of them singletons, with around 1.8% in the top ten. The sequences come from peripheral blood, collected after pregnancy. This sequence originates from a female donor with multiple sclerosis, enrolled in a pregnancy study. This chain uses TRBV5-5 with TRBJ2-7; unclear D gene. This CDR3 reads CASSLADLRSSYEQYF. The CDR3 DNA sequence: TGTGCCAGCAGCTTGGCCGACCTGCGGAGCTCCTACGAGCAGTACTTC.